This paragraph reports one TCR beta chain. Its antigen remains unidentified. Assay: immunoSEQ multiplex PCR; the TCRdb copy retains only in-frame clones and omits some. In the table there are 70,000 to 90,000 clones, 70% to 90% of which are singletons. These data come from a study of T cell responses to AZD1222 COVID-19 vaccine. This CDR3 has 16 amino acids. CDR1 and CDR2 from the germline V gene are MNHNS and SASEGT. Losses at the gene ends were 4 bases for V and 0 bases for J; bases not matched to a gene: 6. General study points: Targets within unmutated variant regions were reportedly found for nearly half of spike-specific TCRs. Baseline serostatus was positive in only six AZD1222 recipients. White British ancestry dominated among donors, who included more females, and clonal diversity was possibly underestimated.

Source: peripheral blood, taken 28 days after the second AZD1222 dose. V usage is TRBV6-1 and J usage is TRBJ1-3, with 7 bases matching TRBD1. The TCR sequence derives from an adult who received the AZD1222 COVID-19 vaccine. In nucleotides, the CDR3 is TGTGCCAGCAGTGGATGGGACAGCTTCTCTGGAAACACCATATATTTT. It encodes CASSGWDSFSGNTIYF.